Presented here are 29 T cell receptor beta chains from one specimen sequenced in a study of T cells in tumors after PD-1 blockade. Clones were read by immunoSEQ multiplex PCR, and TCRdb kept only the in-frame ones, dropping some. The sample lists approximately 47,000 clones, over 70% occurring once. The sample in question was PBMCs, obtained before anti-PD-1 treatment. The receptor source for this set is a human donor with basal cell carcinoma.

V is TRBV5-1 and J is TRBJ1-2; a weak D match, TRBD1 (5 bases). With 4 bases removed from V and 8 bases from J, the gap between germline ends came to 15 bases. This CDR3 region has 13 residues. Per germline, CDR1 SGHRS and CDR2 YFSETQ. The CDR3 protein is CASSLQQGQGYTF. The CDR3 bases are TGCGCCAGCAGCCTTCAGCAGGGCCAAGGCTACACCTTC.

CDR3 DNA: TGTGCCAGCAGCGGCCGACTAGGGAGTGTTGAGCAGTTCTTC. This encodes CASSGRLGSVEQFF. The genes are TRBV7-2 and TRBJ2-1; D is perhaps TRBD2 (6 bases). Germline lookup yields CDR1 SGHTA and CDR2 FQGNSA. Between the trimmed V and J ends, which lost 5 bases and 9 bases, there was a span of 17 bases. The CDR3 is 14 amino acids.

This rearrangement joins TRBV11-3 to TRBJ2-1; 8 nucleotides agree with TRBD2. The CDR3 runs to 16 residues. Germline V gene lookup returns CDR1 SGHNT and CDR2 YENEEA. With 3 bases clipped from V and 5 bases from J, the junction kept 9 bases outside the gene matches. CDR3 amino acids: CASSFGPGSGDNEQFF. In DNA, the CDR3 is TGTGCCAGCAGCTTTGGACCGGGTAGCGGGGACAATGAGCAGTTCTTC.

V gene TRBV9 combines with J gene TRBJ2-7; 16 nucleotides match TRBD2. Germline-derived CDR1 and CDR2 are SGDLS and YYNGEE. The CDR3 sequence is 15 residues long. V gave up 4 bases and J gave up 4 bases; unmatched junction bases: 2. The CDR3 DNA follows: TGTGCCAGCAGCCCGGGACTAGCGGGGGGGTACGAGCAGTACTTC. Translation: CASSPGLAGGYEQYF.

This chain joins TRBV5-1 and TRBJ2-3, with D perhaps matching TRBD1 or TRBD2 (7 bases each). Germline V gene data show CDR1 as SGHRS and CDR2 as YFSETQ. The CDR3 loop spans 16 amino acids. With 3 bases removed from V and 7 bases from J, the gap between germline ends came to 21 bases. CDR3 sequence: CASSYLQGEGAYTQYF. CDR3 bases: TGCGCCAGCAGCTATCTTCAGGGGGAGGGGGCTTATACGCAGTATTTT.

The chain combines TRBV5-1 with TRBJ2-5; the match to TRBD2 covers 11 bases. CDR3 length: 15 amino acids. After removal of 4 bases from V and 3 bases from J, the junction contained 5 bases not matched to a gene. Germline CDR1 and CDR2: SGHRS and YFSETQ. CDR3 loop: CASSPGLAVEETQYF. The CDR3 DNA sequence: TGCGCCAGCAGCCCGGGACTAGCGGTGGAAGAGACCCAGTACTTC.

This chain joins TRBV4-1 and TRBJ2-7; D is unclear. Germline V CDR1 and CDR2: MGHRA, YSYEKL. This CDR3 comprises 17 residues. V was pared by 0 bases and J by 2 bases, with 17 bases between. CDR3 sequence (DNA): TGCGCCAGCAGCCAAGATCGTGGGGTAACCTCCACCTACGAGCAGTACTTC. It specifies CASSQDRGVTSTYEQYF.

The chain recombines TRBV2 with TRBJ2-2; 7 bases map to TRBD1. The germline CDR1 and CDR2 sequences are SNHLY and FYNNEI. V lost 7 bases, J lost 1 base, and 9 bases stayed unmatched. The CDR3 has 16 amino acids. In DNA, the CDR3 is TGTGCCAGCACTTTCTCGGGACAGTTGAACACCGGGGAGCTGTTTTTT. Encoded protein: CASTFSGQLNTGELFF.

The V and J genes are TRBV7-6 and TRBJ2-7; TRBD1 agrees at 11 bases. From germline, CDR1 is SGHVS and CDR2 FNYEAQ. The CDR3 is 14 residues long. The V gene end was trimmed by 5 bases and the J gene end by 2 bases; junction bases not matched to a gene: 2. The CDR3 here is CASSPDRGPYEQYF. The DNA for the CDR3 is TGTGCCAGCAGCCCGGACAGGGGGCCCTACGAGCAGTACTTC. Variable domain in full (rest from reference TRBV7-6 and TRBJ2-7): GAGVSQSPRYKVTKRGQDVALRCDPISGHVSLYWYRQALGQGPEFLTYFNYEAQQDKSGLPNDRFSAERPEGSISTLTIQRTEQRDSAMYRCASSPDRGPYEQYFGPGTRLTVT.

The rearrangement joins TRBV7-2 to TRBJ1-4, with a tentative D call TRBD1 (5 bases). Germline CDR1 reads SGHTA; CDR2 reads FQGNSA. With 6 bases removed from V and 8 bases from J, the gap between germline ends came to 13 bases. The CDR3 has 13 residues. In DNA form, the CDR3 reads TGTGCCAGCAGGGCCCCGGGGGAGGAAAAACTGTTTTTT. Protein sequence: CASRAPGEEKLFF.

The chain couples TRBV7-6 to TRBJ2-1; no firm D call. In germline, CDR1 is SGHVS, CDR2 FNYEAQ. The ends were cut back, 8 bases at V and 0 bases at J, with 14 bases in the middle. The CDR3 covers 15 residues. The CDR3 spells CASSPGPSSYNEQFF. The CDR3 nucleotides are TGTGCCAGCTCACCTGGGCCGAGCTCCTACAATGAGCAGTTCTTC.

The chain combines TRBV4-1 with TRBJ1-1, with D possibly matching TRBD1 (5 bases). Deletions cut 1 base from V and 5 bases from J, with 14 bases between. The CDR3 is made up of 15 amino acids. Germline V gene lookup returns CDR1 MGHRA and CDR2 YSYEKL. CDR3 residues: CASSQGKGQGTEAFF. CDR3 coding DNA: TGCGCCAGCAGCCAAGGCAAGGGGCAGGGAACTGAAGCTTTCTTT.

This clone was counted a single time. The chain has TRBV11-2 and TRBJ2-3; TRBD2 agrees at 8 bases. The V gene's germline CDR1 is SGHAT and CDR2 FQNNGV. CDR3 length: 16 amino acids. V shed 1 base and J 1 base; nucleotides not matched to a gene: 4. CDR3 loop: CASSLVFGGGTDTQYF. For the CDR3, the DNA is TGTGCCAGCAGCTTAGTCTTCGGGGGGGGCACAGATACGCAGTATTTT.

V usage is TRBV5-5 and J usage is TRBJ2-5; 10 nucleotides align to TRBD2. The ends lost 0 bases at V and 5 bases at J; junction bases unmatched: 16. The germline V gene encodes CDR1 SGHKS and CDR2 YYEKEE (reference sequence). The CDR3 runs 19 residues. CDR3 amino acids: CASSLVTSGGAAVRETQYF. The CDR3 nucleotides are TGTGCCAGCAGCTTGGTAACCAGCGGGGGGGCCGCGGTTCGGGAGACCCAGTACTTC.

The rearrangement links TRBV21-1 to TRBJ1-1; the table gives TRBD1 as D, unverified against the DNA. TRBV21-1 is listed as a pseudogene. This CDR3 region has 14 residues. This CDR3 reads CASMEDRGSPEAFF. CDR3 in DNA: TGTGCCAGCATGGAGGACAGGGGGAGTCCTGAAGCTTTCTTT.

This chain joins TRBV29-1 and TRBJ1-3; no clear D gene. The CDR3 contains 15 residues. Trimming left V 3 bases short and J 1 base short, with 13 bases between. Germline lookup yields CDR1 SQVTM and CDR2 ANQGSEA. The CDR3 sequence: CSVDDRTLSGNTIYF. The CDR3 nucleotides are TGCAGCGTTGATGATAGAACACTTTCTGGAAACACCATATATTTT.

The chain joins TRBV2 to TRBJ1-2, with D maybe TRBD1 (5 bases). Looked up from germline, CDR1 is SNHLY and CDR2 is FYNNEI. The CDR3 extends over 15 amino acids. V was pared by 6 bases and J by 14 bases, with 28 bases between. As DNA, the CDR3 is TGTGCCAGCAGCCCAATCCAGCGGGTCGCCTTTTGGGGGACCTTC. As protein: CASSPIQRVAFWGTF.

This clone was counted a single time. V and J are TRBV6-5 and TRBJ2-3; 10 bases fit TRBD2. With V trimmed by 6 bases and J by 3 bases, 6 bases remained unmatched. The length of the CDR3 is 15 residues. Germline CDR1 is MNHEY and CDR2 is SVGAGI. The CDR3: CASSRAGGPTDTQYF. The CDR3 DNA reads TGTGCCAGCAGCCGAGCGGGGGGGCCAACAGATACGCAGTATTTT.

The chain is built from TRBV30 and TRBJ2-1; 7 bases fit TRBD1. The CDR3 consists of 12 residues. Germline values: CDR1 GTSNPN, CDR2 SVGIG (reference sequence). V lost 0 bases, J lost 9 bases, and 2 bases stayed unmatched. CDR3 nucleotide sequence: TGTGCCTGGAGTGTCAGGGGGAGTGAGCAGTTCTTC. Amino acid sequence: CAWSVRGSEQFF.

This clone was found a few times. V and J are TRBV2 and TRBJ2-5, with 7 bases lining up with TRBD1. Germline V lookup: CDR1 SNHLY, CDR2 FYNNEI. The CDR3 loop spans 14 amino acids. Germline trimming cut 6 bases from V and 7 bases from J; bases unmatched to any gene: 11. CDR3 bases: TGTGCCAGCAGCGCGTGGACAGGTGGGGGGACCCAGTACTTC. Its translation is CASSAWTGGGTQYF.

V usage is TRBV10-3 and J usage is TRBJ2-1, with D possibly being TRBD2 (6 bases). Looked up from germline, CDR1 is ENHRY and CDR2 is SYGVKD. The V and J ends lost 3 bases and 4 bases respectively, with 13 bases between them. The CDR3 totals 15 residues. The CDR3 here is CAISDMAGSYNEQFF. The CDR3 region has the DNA TGTGCCATCAGTGATATGGCGGGATCTTACAATGAGCAGTTCTTC.

The V call is TRBV7-8, the J call TRBJ1-2; D unresolved. Germline V gene sequence: CDR1 SGHVS, CDR2 FQNEAQ. The CDR3 runs 17 residues. V gave up 2 bases and J gave up 7 bases, with 23 bases separating them. The DNA for the CDR3 is TGTGCCAGCAGCTTAACCGGGAGCCGTTTGGGTTTTGGTGGCTACACCTTC. This codes for CASSLTGSRLGFGGYTF.

This clone was observed a handful of times. The chain couples TRBV2 to TRBJ2-5; 9 bases fit TRBD1. Trimming at V came to 7 bases and at J to 5 bases, leaving 8 bases not matched to a gene. CDR1 and CDR2 from the germline V gene are SNHLY and FYNNEI. The CDR3 totals 14 residues. CDR3 amino acids: CASTGDRVTETQYF. CDR3 in DNA: TGTGCCAGCACTGGGGACAGGGTAACGGAGACCCAGTACTTC.

V is TRBV5-4 and J is TRBJ2-7; TRBD2 might be the D (6 bases). The V gene's germline CDR1 is SGHNT and CDR2 YYREEE (reference sequence). CDR3 length: 15 amino acids. Trimming cost V 4 bases and J 7 bases, with 21 bases left between them. The CDR3 is CASSPPTRVGGEQYF. The CDR3 DNA sequence: TGTGCCAGCAGCCCTCCCACGAGGGTCGGGGGTGAGCAGTACTTC.

The gene calls are TRBV24-1 and TRBJ2-5, with a possible D match to TRBD1 (6 bases). The CDR3 loop spans 12 amino acids. The V end lost 9 bases, the J end lost 9 bases, and 16 bases lay between the germline ends. Germline CDR1 reads KGHDR; CDR2 reads SFDVKD. The DNA of the CDR3 is TGTGCCACCGTACTCGACAGGTTGCCCCAGTACTTC. It translates to CATVLDRLPQYF.

This clone was recorded once. This chain uses TRBV2 with TRBJ1-2; D not resolved. With 4 bases removed from V and 5 bases from J, the gap between germline ends came to 5 bases. Germline V gene lookup returns CDR1 SNHLY and CDR2 FYNNEI. This CDR3 has 11 amino acids. The CDR3 region has the DNA TGTGCCAGCAGTGGTCAGTATGGCTACACCTTC. Its translation: CASSGQYGYTF.

The chain combines TRBV18 with TRBJ2-1; TRBD1 matches at 9 bases. Trimming cost V 3 bases and J 3 bases; bases outside gene matches: 6. CDR3 length: 16 residues. Per germline, CDR1 KGHSH and CDR2 LQKENI. CDR3 DNA sequence: TGTGCCAGCTCACCTCTCGGGACAGGGAGCTACAATGAGCAGTTCTTC. Its protein product is CASSPLGTGSYNEQFF.

V and J are TRBV30 and TRBJ1-6, with a tentative D call TRBD1 (6 bases). CDR1 is GTSNPN, CDR2 SVGIG, per germline (reference sequence). CDR3 length: 13 amino acids. The V and J ends lost 3 bases and 8 bases respectively, with 11 bases between them. Here the CDR3 reads CAWRIKGDSPLHF. The CDR3 DNA follows: TGTGCCTGGAGGATAAAGGGGGATTCACCCCTCCACTTT.

This clone appeared once. The chain combines TRBV5-1 with TRBJ1-4; D unresolved. The CDR3 contains 16 residues. Trimming pared 3 bases from V and 0 bases from J, leaving 12 bases between. Germline V gene sequence: CDR1 SGHRS, CDR2 YFSETQ. CDR3 region: CASSYSVTSTNEKLFF. The DNA of the CDR3 is TGCGCCAGCAGCTACAGTGTTACCTCAACTAATGAAAAACTGTTTTTT.